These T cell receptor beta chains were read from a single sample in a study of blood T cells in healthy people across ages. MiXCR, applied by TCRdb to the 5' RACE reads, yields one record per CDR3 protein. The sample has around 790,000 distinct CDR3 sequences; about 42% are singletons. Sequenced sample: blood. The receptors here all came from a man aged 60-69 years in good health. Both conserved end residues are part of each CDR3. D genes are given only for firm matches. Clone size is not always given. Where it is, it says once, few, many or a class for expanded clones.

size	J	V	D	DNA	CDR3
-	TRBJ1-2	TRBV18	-	TGTGCCAGCTCAAAGGGACACACTCCGGCTAACTATGGCTACACCTTC	CASSKGHTPANYGYTF
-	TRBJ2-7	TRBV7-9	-	TGTGCCAGCAGCCCGCAAACGGTCTACGAGCAGTACTTC	CASSPQTVYEQYF
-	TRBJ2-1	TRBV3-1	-	TGTGCCAGCAGCCATTCGGGGGCTGGGTACAATGAGCAGTTCTTC	CASSHSGAGYNEQFF
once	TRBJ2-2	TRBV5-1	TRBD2	TGCGCCAGCAGCGTGCGGGGGTCAAAAGACACCGGGGAGCTGTTTTTT	CASSVRGSKDTGELFF
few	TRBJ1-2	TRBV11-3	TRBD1	TGTGCCAGCAGCTTACCCGGTCCCAGGGGGCGATTTGGCTACACCTTC	CASSLPGPRGRFGYTF
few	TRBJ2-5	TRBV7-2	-	TGTGCCAGCAGTACACAATGGGGGCGGTTGGGAGAGACCCAGTACTTC	CASSTQWGRLGETQYF
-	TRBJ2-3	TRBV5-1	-	TGCGCCAGCAGCGTGACGGAGAGCACAGATACGCAGTATTTT	CASSVTESTDTQYF
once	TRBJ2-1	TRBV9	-	TGTGTCAGCAGCGTACAGTCTAACAATGAGCAGTTCTTC	CVSSVQSNNEQFF
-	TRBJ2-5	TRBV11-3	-	TGTGCCAGCAGTACGTTAACCCAAGAGACCCAGTACTTC	CASSTLTQETQYF
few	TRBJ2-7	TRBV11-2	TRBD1	TGTGCCAGCAGCCACTACAGGGGTTCCTCCTCGTACGAGCAGTACTTC	CASSHYRGSSSYEQYF
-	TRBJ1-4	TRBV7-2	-	TGTGCCAGCAGCTTTGGACAGTGGGGTGAAAAACTGTTTTTT	CASSFGQWGEKLFF
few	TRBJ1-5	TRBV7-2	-	TGTGCCAGCAGCTTAGTGCAGGGTGGTCAGCCCCAGCATTTT	CASSLVQGGQPQHF
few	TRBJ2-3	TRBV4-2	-	TGCGCCAGCAGCCAGGACCGTCGGAGGCTGGGCACAGATACGCAGTATTTT	CASSQDRRRLGTDTQYF
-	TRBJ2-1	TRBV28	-	TGTGCCAGCAGTTCCTGGTCCAGCGGCTACAATGAGCAGTTCTTC	CASSSWSSGYNEQFF
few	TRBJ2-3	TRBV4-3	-	TGCGCCAGCAGCGGGGGAGGGCGGGGGCTGTATTTT	CASSGGGRGLYF
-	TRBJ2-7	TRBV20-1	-	TGCAGTGCTGGGACAGGGGAGGTAGCGGGGGGCTACGAGCAGTACTTC	CSAGTGEVAGGYEQYF
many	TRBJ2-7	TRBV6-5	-	TGTGCCAGCCGTCGGGGAATCGAGCAGTACTTC	CASRRGIEQYF
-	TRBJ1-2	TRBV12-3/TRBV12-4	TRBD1	TGTGCCAGCAGTCCTAAGACAGGGAACTATGGCTACACCTTC	CASSPKTGNYGYTF
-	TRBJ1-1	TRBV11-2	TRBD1	TGTGCCAGCAGCCGGGACAGGGGGCAAGGTGAAGCTTTCTTT	CASSRDRGQGEAFF
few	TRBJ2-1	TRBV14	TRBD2	TGTGCCAGCAGCCGGAGGACTAGCGGGAACTACAATGAGCAGTTCTTC	CASSRRTSGNYNEQFF
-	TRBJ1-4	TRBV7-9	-	TGTGCCAGCAGCCTTGGGACACGGCCTAATGAAAAACTGTTTTTT	CASSLGTRPNEKLFF
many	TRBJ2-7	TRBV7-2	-	TGTGCCAGCAGCTTAACCTACGAGCAGTACTTC	CASSLTYEQYF
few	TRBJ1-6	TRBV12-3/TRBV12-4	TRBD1	TGTGCCAGCAGTCGGGACAGCCCAGATTCACCCCTCCACTTT	CASSRDSPDSPLHF
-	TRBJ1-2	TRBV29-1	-	TGCAGCACCCCGGGAACGGGTGGCTACACCTTC	CSTPGTGGYTF
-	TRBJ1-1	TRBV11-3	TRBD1	TGTGCCAGCAGCCAGAGGACAGGGAACACTGAAGCTTTCTTT	CASSQRTGNTEAFF
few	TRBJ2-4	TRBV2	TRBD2	TGTGCCAGCGATTTAGGGACTAGCGCCATACATAAAAACATTCAGTACTTC	CASDLGTSAIHKNIQYF
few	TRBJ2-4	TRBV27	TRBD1	TGTGCCAGCAGACAGGGGCCTATTCAGTACTTC	CASRQGPIQYF
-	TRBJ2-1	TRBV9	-	TGTGCCAACAGCGTAGAGGGGAAAACCCCCAATGAGCAGTTCTTC	CANSVEGKTPNEQFF
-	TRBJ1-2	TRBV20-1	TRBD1	TGCAGTGCCCGTCACACCGGGACAGCCTACTATGGCTACACCTTC	CSARHTGTAYYGYTF
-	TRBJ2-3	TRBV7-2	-	TGTGCCAGCAGCCTCATCCCCGGGGGCCTAAGCACAGATACGCAGTATTTT	CASSLIPGGLSTDTQYF
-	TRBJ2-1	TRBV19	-	TGTGCCAGTAGTAAGGGGTGGGATCAAGAGACCCAGTTCTTC	CASSKGWDQETQFF
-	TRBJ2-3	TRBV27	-	TGTGCCAGCAGAAGACAGTTTGGCACAGATACGCAGTATTTT	CASRRQFGTDTQYF
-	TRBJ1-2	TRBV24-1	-	TGTGCCACCAGTGAGTCGGGCGGGTACTATGGCTACACCTTC	CATSESGGYYGYTF
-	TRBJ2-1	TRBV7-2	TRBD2	TGTGCCAGCAGCGTTAGCGGGGGGTACAAGGAGCAGTTCTTC	CASSVSGGYKEQFF
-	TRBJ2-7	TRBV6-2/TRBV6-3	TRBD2	TGTGCCAGCTCGGGAGCGGGGAGCCTTACCTACGAGCAGTACTTC	CASSGAGSLTYEQYF
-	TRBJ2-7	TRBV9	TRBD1	TGTGCCAGCAGCGTAGGAGACAGGGGGCCCGAGCAGTACTTC	CASSVGDRGPEQYF
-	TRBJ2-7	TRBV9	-	TGTGCCAGCAGCGTAGCTCCGGACACAATAAACTACGAGCAGTACTTC	CASSVAPDTINYEQYF
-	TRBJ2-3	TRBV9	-	TGTGCCAGCAGCGCGGTATTAGATACGCAGTATTTT	CASSAVLDTQYF
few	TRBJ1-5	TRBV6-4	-	TGTGCCAGCAGCCCCACGGTTGGGGTGGGAAATCAGCCCCAGCATTTT	CASSPTVGVGNQPQHF
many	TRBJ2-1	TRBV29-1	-	TGCAGCGTTGAACAGGAGGTATACAATGAGCAGTTCTTC	CSVEQEVYNEQFF
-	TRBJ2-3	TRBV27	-	TGTGCCAGCAGGAGGGGGTCCGGGGTGCCAGATACGCAGTATTTT	CASRRGSGVPDTQYF
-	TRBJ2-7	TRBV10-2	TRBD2	TGCGCCAGCAGTGAGTCGGGGACTAGCGAGCAGTACTTC	CASSESGTSEQYF
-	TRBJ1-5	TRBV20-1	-	TGCAGTGCTAGCCCCGGGACCGGGGGGGTTCCGCCCCAGCATTTT	CSASPGTGGVPPQHF
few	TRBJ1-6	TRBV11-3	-	TGTGCCAGCAGCACCAGGGAGAGCTCCTATAATTCACCCCTCCACTTT	CASSTRESSYNSPLHF
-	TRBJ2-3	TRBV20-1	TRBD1	TGCAGTGCTAGAGATACAGGGGGCGCGGGCACAGATACGCAGTATTTT	CSARDTGGAGTDTQYF
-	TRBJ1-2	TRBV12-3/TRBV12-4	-	TGTGCCAGCAGACCGACAGGCCTAAGGAATGGCTATGGCTACACCTTC	CASRPTGLRNGYGYTF
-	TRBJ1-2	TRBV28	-	TGTGCCAGCAGTGCACAGGACAGCGTGGGCTACACCTTC	CASSAQDSVGYTF
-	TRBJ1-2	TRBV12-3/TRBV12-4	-	TGTGCCAGCAGTGGGGAGATCGCCAGGGGCTGTGGCTACACCTTC	CASSGEIARGCGYTF